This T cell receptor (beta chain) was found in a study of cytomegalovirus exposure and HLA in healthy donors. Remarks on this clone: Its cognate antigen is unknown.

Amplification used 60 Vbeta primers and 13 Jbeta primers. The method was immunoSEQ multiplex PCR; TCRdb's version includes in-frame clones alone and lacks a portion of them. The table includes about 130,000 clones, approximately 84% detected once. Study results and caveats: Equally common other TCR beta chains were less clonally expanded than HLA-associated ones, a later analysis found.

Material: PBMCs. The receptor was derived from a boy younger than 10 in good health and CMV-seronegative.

The CDR3 here is CASSASDPLTMRYTF. CDR3 coding DNA: TGTGCCAGCAGCGCATCCGACCCGCTAACTATGCGGTACACCTTC. The genes are TRBV5-5 and TRBJ1-2, with D unresolved. The CDR3 is 15 amino acids. With 4 bases removed from V and 11 bases from J, the gap between germline ends came to 24 bases. Per the germline V gene, CDR1 is SGHKS and CDR2 is YYEKEE (reference sequence).